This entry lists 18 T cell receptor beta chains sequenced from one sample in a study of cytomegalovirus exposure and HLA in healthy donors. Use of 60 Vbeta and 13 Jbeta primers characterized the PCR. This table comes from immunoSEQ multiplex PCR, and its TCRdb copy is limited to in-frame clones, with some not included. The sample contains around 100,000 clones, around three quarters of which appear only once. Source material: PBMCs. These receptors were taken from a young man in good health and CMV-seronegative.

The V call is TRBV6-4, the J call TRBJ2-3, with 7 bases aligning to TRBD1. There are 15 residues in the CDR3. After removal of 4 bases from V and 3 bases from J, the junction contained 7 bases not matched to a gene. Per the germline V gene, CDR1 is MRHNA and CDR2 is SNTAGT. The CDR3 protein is CASSGTGDGTDTQYF. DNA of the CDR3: TGTGCCAGCAGTGGGACAGGCGACGGGACAGATACGCAGTATTTT.

CDR3 amino acids: CASTRDRQETQYF. CDR3 DNA: TGTGCCAGTACTCGGGACAGGCAGGAGACCCAGTACTTC. This chain joins TRBV2 and TRBJ2-5; 8 nucleotides match TRBD1. Losses at the gene ends were 9 bases for V and 5 bases for J; bases not matched to a gene: 8. CDR3 length equals 13 residues. Per germline, CDR1 SNHLY and CDR2 FYNNEI.

DNA for the CDR3: TGTGCCAGCAGTGAATTTGCGGGAGGAGATACGCAGTATTTT. Its translation: CASSEFAGGDTQYF. The rearrangement uses TRBV25-1 and TRBJ2-3; 8 bases agree with TRBD2. The V segment lost 1 base and the J segment 5 bases; nucleotides outside the gene matches: 2. Germline assignment: CDR1 MGHDK and CDR2 SYGVNS. This CDR3 is built from 14 residues.

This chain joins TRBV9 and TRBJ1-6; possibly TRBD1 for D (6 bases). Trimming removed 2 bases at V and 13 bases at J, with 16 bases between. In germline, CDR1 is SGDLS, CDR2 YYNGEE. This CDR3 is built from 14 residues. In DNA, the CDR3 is TGTGCCAGCAGCGTCAGGACAGAACCTGGGCCCCTCCACTTT. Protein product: CASSVRTEPGPLHF.

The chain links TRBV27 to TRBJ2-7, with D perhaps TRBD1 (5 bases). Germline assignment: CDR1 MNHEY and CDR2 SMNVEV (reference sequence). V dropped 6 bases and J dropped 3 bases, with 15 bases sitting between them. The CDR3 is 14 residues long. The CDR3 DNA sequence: TGTGCCAGCAGCCCCAATCTGGGGCTCTACGAGCAGTACTTC. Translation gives CASSPNLGLYEQYF.

Here the CDR3 DNA reads TGTGCCAGCAGTGAAGGATCGGGTGAGGGCGGTACAAAGCAGTACTTC. Encoded protein: CASSEGSGEGGTKQYF. The rearrangement links TRBV6-1 to TRBJ2-7; maybe TRBD2 (5 bases). Trimming shortened V by 1 base and J by 8 bases, and 21 bases separated the two germline ends. The CDR3 is 16 amino acids. CDR1 and CDR2 from the germline V gene are MNHNS and SASEGT.

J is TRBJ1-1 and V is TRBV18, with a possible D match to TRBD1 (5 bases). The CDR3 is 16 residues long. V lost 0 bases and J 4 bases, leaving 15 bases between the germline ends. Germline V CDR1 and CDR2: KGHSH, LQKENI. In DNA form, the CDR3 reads TGTGCCAGCTCACCACCGAGTAGGGGTTATGGCACTGAAGCTTTCTTT. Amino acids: CASSPPSRGYGTEAFF.

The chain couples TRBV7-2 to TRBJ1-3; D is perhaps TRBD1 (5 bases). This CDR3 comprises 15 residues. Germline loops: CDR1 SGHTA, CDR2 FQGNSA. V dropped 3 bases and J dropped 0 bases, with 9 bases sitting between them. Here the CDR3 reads CASSLGPNSGNTIYF. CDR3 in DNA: TGTGCCAGCAGCTTGGGGCCCAACTCTGGAAACACCATATATTTT. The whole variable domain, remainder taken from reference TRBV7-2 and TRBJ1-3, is GAGVSQSPSNKVTEKGKDVELRCDPISGHTALYWYRQSLGQGLEFLIYFQGNSAPDKSGLPSDRFSAERTGGSVSTLTIQRTQQEDSAVYLCASSLGPNSGNTIYFGEGSWLTVV.

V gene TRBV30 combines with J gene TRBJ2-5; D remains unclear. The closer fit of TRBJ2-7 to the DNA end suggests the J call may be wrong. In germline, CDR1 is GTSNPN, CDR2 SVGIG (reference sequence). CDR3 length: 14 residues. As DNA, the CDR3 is TGTGCCTGGGCCCGGAAGCTTAGCTCCTACGAGCAGTACTTC. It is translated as CAWARKLSSYEQYF.

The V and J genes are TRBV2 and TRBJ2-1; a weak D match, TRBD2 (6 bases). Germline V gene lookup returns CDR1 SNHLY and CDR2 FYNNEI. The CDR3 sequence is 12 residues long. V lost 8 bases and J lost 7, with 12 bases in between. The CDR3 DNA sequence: TGTGCCAGCCTTACGGGGGATAATGAGCAGTTCTTC. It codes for CASLTGDNEQFF.

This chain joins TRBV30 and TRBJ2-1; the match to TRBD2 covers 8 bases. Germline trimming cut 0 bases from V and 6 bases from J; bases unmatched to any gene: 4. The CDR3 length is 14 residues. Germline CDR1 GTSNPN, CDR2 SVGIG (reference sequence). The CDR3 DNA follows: TGTGCCTGGAGTGTGGTAGCGGGACCCAATGAGCAGTTCTTC. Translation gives CAWSVVAGPNEQFF.

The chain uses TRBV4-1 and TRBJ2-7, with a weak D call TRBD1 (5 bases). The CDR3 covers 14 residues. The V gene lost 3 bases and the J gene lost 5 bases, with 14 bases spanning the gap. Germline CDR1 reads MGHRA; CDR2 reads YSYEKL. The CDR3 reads CASSQVGHLNEQYF. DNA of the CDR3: TGCGCCAGCAGCCAGGTCGGACACCTAAACGAGCAGTACTTC.

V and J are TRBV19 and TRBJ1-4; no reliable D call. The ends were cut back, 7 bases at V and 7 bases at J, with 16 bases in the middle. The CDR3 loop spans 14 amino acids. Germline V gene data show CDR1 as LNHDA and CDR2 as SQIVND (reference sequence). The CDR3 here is CASTRHNSGEKLFF. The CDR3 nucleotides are TGTGCCAGTACCCGACACAACAGCGGTGAAAAACTGTTTTTT.

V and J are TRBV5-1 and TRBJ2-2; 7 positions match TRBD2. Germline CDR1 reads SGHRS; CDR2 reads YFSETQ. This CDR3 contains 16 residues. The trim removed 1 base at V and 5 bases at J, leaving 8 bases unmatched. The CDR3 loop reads CASSLIPGGITGELFF. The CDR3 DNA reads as TGCGCCAGCAGCTTGATTCCCGGGGGGATAACCGGGGAGCTGTTTTTT.

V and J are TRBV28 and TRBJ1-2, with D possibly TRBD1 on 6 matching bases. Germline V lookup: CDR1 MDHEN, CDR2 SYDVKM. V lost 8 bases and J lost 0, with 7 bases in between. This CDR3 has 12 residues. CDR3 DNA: TGTGCCAGCCAGGGGACTAACTATGGCTACACCTTC. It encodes CASQGTNYGYTF.

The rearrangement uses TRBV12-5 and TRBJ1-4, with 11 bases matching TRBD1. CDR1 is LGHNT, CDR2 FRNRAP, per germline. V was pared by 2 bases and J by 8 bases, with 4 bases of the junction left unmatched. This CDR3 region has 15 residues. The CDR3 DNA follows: TGTGCTAGTGGTTTGCAGGGACAGGGGGACGAAAAACTGTTTTTT. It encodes CASGLQGQGDEKLFF.

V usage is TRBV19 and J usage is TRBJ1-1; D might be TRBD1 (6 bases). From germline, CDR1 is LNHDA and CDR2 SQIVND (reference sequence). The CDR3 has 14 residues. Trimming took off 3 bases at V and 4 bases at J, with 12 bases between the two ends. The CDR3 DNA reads TGTGCCAGTAGTATCCCGACAGGTTCCACTGAAGCTTTCTTT. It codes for CASSIPTGSTEAFF.

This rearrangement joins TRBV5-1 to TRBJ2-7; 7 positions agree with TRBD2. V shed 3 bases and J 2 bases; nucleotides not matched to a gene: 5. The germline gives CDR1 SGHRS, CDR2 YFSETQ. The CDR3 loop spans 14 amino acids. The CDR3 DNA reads TGCGCCAGCAGCTCTTACGGGAGGCCCTACGAGCAGTACTTC. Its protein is CASSSYGRPYEQYF.